The clone carrying this T cell receptor (beta chain) was detected ten times or more. The data originate from a study of prognosis after radiotherapy for stage I lung cancer. Multiplex PCR in two rounds served to amplify TCR beta CDR3 from genomic DNA. Gene-specific TRBV and TRBJ primers were used in PCR round one. TCRdb redid the calling of the multiplex PCR reads with MiXCR, one entry per CDR3 protein. The table has some 56,000 distinct CDR3 sequences, more than 20% seen once; the top ten hold 7.5%. The V gene's germline CDR1 is SEHNR and CDR2 FQNEAQ (reference sequence). With 1 base clipped from V and 4 bases from J, the junction kept 9 bases outside the gene matches. The CDR3 is 17 amino acids.

The sample in question was PBMCs, obtained before or after stereotactic body radiation therapy (not recorded which). The J gene is TRBJ1-4, the V gene TRBV7-9, with 7 bases identical to TRBD1. The sequence derives from a donor of 50 years or more with non-small cell lung cancer. CDR3 sequence reads: CASSLEGRGLNNEKLFF. CDR3 in DNA: TGTGCCAGCAGCTTAGAAGGCAGGGGGTTGAATAATGAAAAACTGTTTTTT.